A selection of T cell receptor beta chains follows, all from one sample in a study of metastatic and nonmetastatic thyroid tumors. With MiXCR, TCRdb called clones anew from the PCR reads. Here the sample spans fewer than 20,000 clones, roughly 27% being singletons. Sequenced input: tumor tissue. The receptors were sampled from a male donor with papillary thyroid cancer or a benign thyroid nodule (not recorded which). Some clones in this sample may be carry-over from other donors' samples. CDR3s include the opening cysteine and the closing phenylalanine or tryptophan. Each record gives: D gene, clone size, J gene, V gene, CDR3 protein, CDR3 DNA. A D gene is named only where the DNA matches it firmly. For some rows the clone size is stated as once, few or many, or as a class when expanded; others skip it.

-,-,TRBJ2-1,TRBV28,CASQLDRNNEQFF,TGTGCCAGCCAATTGGACAGAAACAATGAGCAGTTCTTC
-,few,TRBJ1-2,TRBV6-1,CASRPQGPYGYTF,TGTGCCAGCAGGCCCCAGGGTCCCTATGGCTACACCTTC
-,many,TRBJ2-2,TRBV5-5,CASTPGGLNTGELFF,TGTGCCAGCACCCCTGGCGGGTTGAACACCGGGGAGCTGTTTTTT
-,many,TRBJ1-6,TRBV14,CASSQGGPVVSPLHF,TGTGCCAGCAGCCAAGGCGGTCCGGTGGTTTCACCCCTCCACTTT
-,-,TRBJ1-4,TRBV28,CASSFTGKEKLFF,TGTGCCAGCAGTTTTACCGGGAAAGAAAAACTGTTTTTT
TRBD2,-,TRBJ2-1,TRBV20-1,CSAPRLAGGPNEQFF,TGCAGTGCTCCACGATTAGCGGGAGGGCCAAATGAGCAGTTCTTC
-,medium-sized,TRBJ1-5,TRBV7-2,CASSLQGRNQPQHF,TGTGCCAGCAGCTTACAGGGACGAAATCAGCCCCAGCATTTT
-,few,TRBJ1-2,TRBV6-5,CASSYLLGGNYGYTF,TGTGCCAGCAGTTACTTATTGGGGGGAAACTATGGCTACACCTTC
TRBD2,-,TRBJ2-3,TRBV7-2,CASSLATGGPSTQYF,TGTGCCAGCAGCTTAGCGACGGGAGGGCCCAGTACGCAGTATTTT
-,few,TRBJ2-7,TRBV6-6,CASSYEGTYEQYF,TGTGCCAGCAGTTACGAGGGAACCTACGAGCAGTACTTC
TRBD2,-,TRBJ2-7,TRBV20-1,CSARDRRTSGSYEQYF,TGCAGTGCTAGAGATAGAAGGACTAGCGGCTCCTACGAGCAGTACTTC
-,-,TRBJ2-3,TRBV11-2,CASRPSRGTDTQYF,TGTGCCAGCAGGCCTAGTAGGGGGACAGATACGCAGTATTTT
-,once,TRBJ1-2,TRBV20-1,CSALSSGIYGYTF,TGCAGTGCTTTGTCCTCGGGGATCTATGGCTACACCTTC
-,-,TRBJ1-2,TRBV7-2,CASRSGRGVEGYTF,TGTGCCAGCCGTAGCGGCAGGGGTGTTGAGGGCTACACCTTC
-,medium-sized,TRBJ2-1,TRBV6-1,CASSEWRTTYNEQFF,TGTGCCAGCAGTGAATGGAGGACCACTTACAATGAGCAGTTCTTC
TRBD1,few,TRBJ2-4,TRBV27,CASSGTGGIQYF,TGTGCCAGCAGCGGGACAGGGGGCATTCAGTACTTC
-,many,TRBJ2-3,TRBV5-1,CASSLAGSGNTDTQYF,TGCGCCAGCAGCTTGGCCGGGTCAGGAAACACAGATACGCAGTATTTT
-,-,TRBJ2-5,TRBV20-1,CSATAGSQETQYF,TGCAGTGCTACGGCGGGCAGCCAAGAGACCCAGTACTTC
TRBD1,few,TRBJ1-2,TRBV6-1,CATRRSPRGSRGYTF,TGTGCCACCCGTCGATCGCCCAGGGGGTCGAGGGGCTACACCTTC
TRBD1,-,TRBJ2-3,TRBV9,CASSEGAMSTDTQYF,TGTGCCAGCAGCGAGGGGGCTATGAGCACAGATACGCAGTATTTT
-,-,TRBJ2-5,TRBV28,CASSLQGLETQYF,TGTGCCAGCAGTCTGCAGGGCTTGGAGACCCAGTACTTC
-,few,TRBJ2-7,TRBV30,CAWSRVHEQYF,TGTGCCTGGAGCAGGGTACACGAGCAGTACTTC
-,few,TRBJ2-7,TRBV18,CASSSTYTGNYEQYF,TGTGCCAGCTCATCCACGTATACAGGGAACTACGAGCAGTACTTC
-,-,TRBJ1-5,TRBV19,CASSGQVANQPQHF,TGTGCCAGTAGTGGGCAGGTGGCGAATCAGCCCCAGCATTTT
-,-,TRBJ2-5,TRBV20-1,CSARGTGEVQTQYF,TGCAGTGCTAGAGGGACCGGGGAGGTACAGACCCAGTACTTC
-,few,TRBJ2-7,TRBV5-1,CASSFEGTSYEQYF,TGCGCCAGCAGCTTCGAGGGGACCTCCTACGAGCAGTACTTC
-,-,TRBJ2-7,TRBV20-1,CSAKPSGHYYEQYF,TGCAGTGCTAAGCCCTCTGGCCACTACTACGAGCAGTACTTC
-,-,TRBJ2-7,TRBV18,CASSPSSTGNYEQYF,TGTGCCAGCTCACCATCTTCGACGGGTAACTACGAGCAGTACTTC
-,-,TRBJ2-7,TRBV18,CASSLALGGEQYF,TGTGCCAGCTCCCTCGCCCTAGGAGGCGAGCAGTACTTC
-,medium-sized,TRBJ1-1,TRBV10-3,CAIQNGPMNTEAFF,TGTGCCATCCAAAACGGGCCTATGAACACTGAAGCTTTCTTT
TRBD1,-,TRBJ2-7,TRBV5-1,CASSPPRDRVYEQYF,TGCGCCAGCAGCCCACCTCGGGACAGGGTCTACGAGCAGTACTTC
-,few,TRBJ1-5,TRBV10-2,CASTPIGNQPQHF,TGCGCCAGCACCCCGATTGGCAATCAGCCCCAGCATTTT
TRBD2,-,TRBJ2-1,TRBV18,CASSPWEGSYNEQFF,TGTGCCAGCTCACCATGGGAGGGTTCCTACAATGAGCAGTTCTTC
TRBD1,-,TRBJ2-5,TRBV28,CASSSQGIQETQYF,TGTGCCAGCAGTTCACAGGGGATCCAAGAGACCCAGTACTTC